The next 7 T cell receptor beta chains were all read from a single sample in a study of blood T cell repertoires in COVID-19. Profiling relied on immunoSEQ multiplex PCR, and the TCRdb table lists in-frame clones only, not all of them. The sample lists about 220,000 clones; around 80% were seen once. Sequences were obtained from peripheral blood. The receptors here all came from a woman aged 70-85 years with acute or convalescent COVID-19.

This clone was seen a handful of times. V usage is TRBV5-1 and J usage is TRBJ2-5; TRBD2 is a possible D gene (6 bases). V shed 3 bases and J shed 3 bases, with 15 bases lying between them. This CDR3 is built from 15 residues. Per germline, CDR1 SGHRS and CDR2 YFSETQ. For the CDR3, the DNA is TGCGCCAGCAGCTACTTCGGGGGAGGAGAAGAGACCCAGTACTTC. Residues: CASSYFGGGEETQYF.

The rearrangement uses TRBV5-1 and TRBJ2-2; D perhaps matches TRBD1 (7 bases). V shed 5 bases and J shed 5 bases, with 13 bases lying between them. Germline loops: CDR1 SGHRS, CDR2 YFSETQ. The CDR3 runs to 14 residues. The CDR3 sequence: CASSLTGTTGELFF. The DNA of the CDR3 is TGCGCCAGCAGTCTGACAGGGACTACCGGGGAGCTGTTTTTT. The variable domain in full, completed from reference TRBV5-1 and TRBJ2-2, reads KAGVTQTPRYLIKTRGQQVTLSCSPISGHRSVSWYQQTPGQGLQFLFEYFSETQRNKGNFPGRFSGRQFSNSRSEMNVSTLELGDSALYLCASSLTGTTGELFFGEGSRLTVL.

CDR3 amino acids: CATSPSDRGIETQYF. The CDR3 nucleotides read TGTGCCACCAGTCCCTCTGACAGGGGTATAGAGACCCAGTACTTC. V usage is TRBV24-1 and J usage is TRBJ2-5, with 8 positions matching TRBD1. After removal of 6 bases from V and 4 bases from J, the junction contained 9 bases not matched to a gene. There are 15 residues in the CDR3. The germline CDR1 and CDR2 sequences are KGHDR and SFDVKD.

The gene calls are TRBV12-3 or TRBV12-4 and TRBJ1-6; D is possibly TRBD1 (5 bases). The CDR3 is made up of 13 amino acids. Trimming removed 5 bases from V and 10 bases from J, with 12 bases in between. The CDR3 protein is CASSTGVVSPLHF. For the CDR3, the DNA is TGTGCCAGCAGTACGGGGGTCGTATCACCCCTCCACTTT.

This clone was picked up a small number of times. This rearrangement joins TRBV24-1 to TRBJ2-6; TRBD2 is a possible D gene (6 bases). This CDR3 spans 15 amino acids. CDR1 is KGHDR, CDR2 SFDVKD, per germline. Deletions cut 2 bases from V and 2 bases from J, with 6 bases between. The CDR3 protein is CATSDWGAGANVLTF. The CDR3 DNA is TGTGCCACCAGTGATTGGGGGGCTGGGGCCAACGTCCTGACTTTC.

The chain carries TRBV5-1 and TRBJ2-1; D not certain. Germline CDR1 SGHRS, CDR2 YFSETQ. This CDR3 spans 11 amino acids. V was cut by 2 bases and J by 9 bases, with 6 bases left in between. CDR3 in amino acids: CASSFMSEQFF. The DNA for the CDR3 is TGCGCCAGCAGCTTTATGTCTGAGCAGTTCTTC.

This sequence joins TRBV3-1 (or the pseudogene TRBV3-2) and TRBJ2-7; the D is unclear. Germline V gives CDR1 LGHDT, CDR2 YNNKEL (reference sequence). The CDR3 covers 14 residues. Trimming took off 0 bases at V and 5 bases at J, with 11 bases between the two ends. CDR3 residues: CASSQDNYPHEQYF. CDR3 nucleotides: TGTGCCAGCAGCCAAGACAACTATCCCCACGAGCAGTACTTC.